This T cell receptor beta chain derives from a study of T cells after yellow fever vaccination. The overall study: Researchers used SMART-Seq v4 Ultra Low Input to prepare fractions that had low cell numbers. Regarding the study as a whole: Relatively few clonotypes were ones that appeared in both CD4 and CD8 compartments. The booster saw the reappearance of most primary-vaccination clones (nearly 98% CD4, almost 90% CD8).

Synthesis of TCR cDNA relied on 5'RACE template switching, which attached a universal primer site and UMIs. A single record per CDR3 protein comes from TCRdb applying MiXCR to the 5' RACE reads. This table has about 400,000 distinct CDR3 sequences, roughly 10% appearing once. This clonotype has a handful of counts. Its cognate antigen is unknown. CDR3 length: 15 amino acids. Per germline, CDR1 SGHVS and CDR2 FNYEAQ. The V gene lost 2 bases and the J gene lost 5 bases, with 10 bases spanning the gap. The TCR sequence derives from a man younger than 30 who received the YFV17D yellow fever vaccine. The sample was PBMCs, taken on the day of the first yellow fever vaccination. The chain uses TRBV7-6 and TRBJ1-6; D uncertain. The CDR3 DNA reads TGTGCCAGCAGCTTAACCGGGAAGAATAATTCACCCCTCCACTTT. This gives the protein CASSLTGKNNSPLHF. Filled out from reference TRBV7-6 and TRBJ1-6, the complete variable domain reads GAGVSQSPRYKVTKRGQDVALRCDPISGHVSLYWYRQALGQGPEFLTYFNYEAQQDKSGLPNDRFSAERPEGSISTLTIQRTEQRDSAMYRCASSLTGKNNSPLHFGNGTRLTVT.